The rows below give T cell receptor beta chains drawn from one sample of a study of response to subunit inactivated influenza vaccine. TCRdb passed the RT-PCR reads through MiXCR, listing each CDR3 protein once. The sample records about 160,000 distinct CDR3 sequences, 9.5% to 13% being singletons. The specimen was non-naive T cells sorted from PBMCs, collected 45 days after vaccination. These receptors all stem from a man in his fifties who received an inactivated influenza vaccine. The CDR3 runs from the conserved cysteine through the conserved F or W. A D gene is named only where the DNA matches it firmly. Expanded clones are given a class, and other clones once, few, many or no size at all.

>NA|TRBJ1-3|NA|TRBV4-2
TGTGCCAGCAGCCGAGTAGTTCAAGGCTCTGGAAACACCATATATTTT
CASSRVVQGSGNTIYF
>few|TRBJ2-1|TRBD2|TRBV7-2
TGTGCCAGCAGCTTAGGTCGTACGGGGGGGGCCGTCGATGAGCAGTTCTTC
CASSLGRTGGAVDEQFF
>few|TRBJ2-5|NA|TRBV29-1
TGCAGCGTTGGGGCAGGGGTCGAGACCCAGTACTTC
CSVGAGVETQYF
>NA|TRBJ2-3|NA|TRBV7-8
TGTGCCAGCAGCTTAGAGGGGGGCGGACGGGATACGCAGTATTTT
CASSLEGGGRDTQYF
>NA|TRBJ1-1|NA|TRBV6-5
TGTGCCAGCAGTTACCCCTTTGCGGGGTTGTACACTGAAGCTTTCTTT
CASSYPFAGLYTEAFF
>once|TRBJ1-5|NA|TRBV19
TGCTGCAGTGCTATAGATCTATCGACGGGACACCTTTTATGGCATCAGCCCCAGCATTTT
CCSAIDLSTGHLLWHQPQHF
>NA|TRBJ1-6|NA|TRBV6-2/TRBV6-3
TGTGCCAGCAGTTATTGGTCGGGGAGCTCCTATAATTCACCCCTCCACTTT
CASSYWSGSSYNSPLHF
>few|TRBJ2-3|NA|TRBV20-1
TGCAGTGCTAGGAGGGCAGTGAGCACAGATACGCAGTATTTT
CSARRAVSTDTQYF
>NA|TRBJ1-2|NA|TRBV12-3/TRBV12-4
TGTGCCAGCAGCTTAATTAAGGGGGTCTACACCTTC
CASSLIKGVYTF
>NA|TRBJ2-1|TRBD2|TRBV12-3/TRBV12-4
TGTGCCAGCAGCCGTAGCGGGGGGGCTGGGGACAATGAGCAGTTCTTC
CASSRSGGAGDNEQFF
>few|TRBJ2-7|TRBD2|TRBV4-2
TGTGCCAGCAGCCAAGATTCGACCCTAGCGGGGCGCGAGCAGTACTTC
CASSQDSTLAGREQYF
>many|TRBJ1-6|NA|TRBV11-3
TGTGCCAGCAGCCCCCGGGCTCTTTCACCCCTCCACTTT
CASSPRALSPLHF
>NA|TRBJ2-5|TRBD1|TRBV20-1
TGCAGTGCAAGAGACAGGGTCAGGGAGACCCAGTACTTC
CSARDRVRETQYF
>NA|TRBJ2-3|TRBD2|TRBV20-1
TGCAGTGCTAGACTACTAGCGGGATCACAAGATACGCAGTATTTT
CSARLLAGSQDTQYF
>many|TRBJ1-6|TRBD1|TRBV3-1
TGTGCCAGCAGCCAAGAGGTTGGGACAGGGGGCGTCCCTCATTCACCCCTCCACTTT
CASSQEVGTGGVPHSPLHF
>few|TRBJ2-5|NA|TRBV10-3
TGTGCCATCAGTGGGTGGGGACAAGAAGAGACCCAGTACTTC
CAISGWGQEETQYF
>NA|TRBJ2-4|NA|TRBV20-1
TGCAGTGCTAGTTCGGCAGCAGCCAAAAACATTCAGTACTTC
CSASSAAAKNIQYF
>NA|TRBJ1-4|TRBD1|TRBV6-2/TRBV6-3
TGTGCCAGCAGTTACCTGGGACAGGGAAGACGAGCAACTAATGAAAAACTGTTTTTT
CASSYLGQGRRATNEKLFF
>NA|TRBJ2-1|TRBD2|TRBV11-1
TGTGCCAGCAGCCTAGCCCGACTAGCGGGAGGTCTCTACAATGAGCAGTTCTTC
CASSLARLAGGLYNEQFF
>NA|TRBJ2-3|TRBD2|TRBV20-1
TGCAGTGCTAGTAGGACTAGCGGGTATAGCACAGATACGCAGTATTTT
CSASRTSGYSTDTQYF
>many|TRBJ2-7|NA|TRBV7-2
TGTGCCAGCAGCAGAGACCGCAACTACGAGCAGTACTTC
CASSRDRNYEQYF
>few|TRBJ2-5|NA|TRBV6-1
TGTGCCAGCAGCCCAGGGAAAGGAGAGACCCAGTACTTC
CASSPGKGETQYF
>many|TRBJ1-2|NA|TRBV6-5
TGTGCCAGCAGTTACTCGCATCCTTCCTCCGGCTACACCTTC
CASSYSHPSSGYTF
>few|TRBJ1-1|TRBD1|TRBV20-1
TGCAGTGCTAGAAGGGGACAGGAGAACACTGAAGCTTTCTTT
CSARRGQENTEAFF
>NA|TRBJ2-3|NA|TRBV6-1
TGTGCCATCAGTGAAGGGTTTCGGGGATCTGGCACAGATACGCAGTATTTT
CAISEGFRGSGTDTQYF
>NA|TRBJ2-7|TRBD1|TRBV6-2/TRBV6-3
TGTGCCAGCAGCTCACGACAGGGGTTTGGGGACGAGCAGTACTTC
CASSSRQGFGDEQYF
>few|TRBJ2-3|NA|TRBV10-2
TGCGCCAGCAGAGGCGATAGATTGGCAGATACGCAGTATTTT
CASRGDRLADTQYF
>few|TRBJ2-3|NA|TRBV7-8
TGTGCCAGCAGCTCTTCCTTGGGGGAGCAGTATTTT
CASSSSLGEQYF
>NA|TRBJ1-1|NA|TRBV20-1
TGCAGTGCTAGACAGGACCTCGCTGAAGCTTTCTTT
CSARQDLAEAFF
>medium-sized|TRBJ2-2|NA|TRBV7-2
TGTGCCAGCAGCTTAGGATATTCGGGGGAGCTGTTTTTT
CASSLGYSGELFF
>NA|TRBJ1-1|NA|TRBV7-2
TGTGCCAGCAGCTTAGGGTGGACGGAAAGTTTCTTT
CASSLGWTESFF
>once|TRBJ2-1|TRBD2|TRBV20-1
TGCAGTGCTATAATGGGACTAGCGGGGAACAATGAGCAGTTCTTC
CSAIMGLAGNNEQFF
>many|TRBJ2-7|NA|TRBV20-1
TGCAGTGCCCGGACAGCTTACGAGCAGTACTTC
CSARTAYEQYF
>NA|TRBJ2-2|NA|TRBV7-9
TGTGCCAGCAAGGCGGTGAACGCCGGGGAGCTGTTTTTT
CASKAVNAGELFF
>many|TRBJ2-4|NA|TRBV19
TGTGCCAGTAGTACCCGATCTGGGACCATGGGAAACATTCAGTACTTC
CASSTRSGTMGNIQYF
>many|TRBJ2-3|NA|TRBV20-1
TGCAGTGCTAGAGGTCATTCGGGCGGGGACACAGATACGCAGTATTTT
CSARGHSGGDTDTQYF